Below, one T cell receptor (beta chain) is given with its context. Its antigen is as yet unknown. This specimen belongs to a study of a mutant IDH1 vaccine in newly diagnosed glioma. Study as a whole: Standard pretreatment was either radiotherapy, temozolomide, or, for most, radiochemotherapy with temozolomide.

Time point in this sample: baseline, week 1 (first vaccination visit). Regarding treatment: pre-vaccination baseline after standard-of-care therapy. Germline lookup yields CDR1 SGHKS and CDR2 YYEKEE (reference sequence). This CDR3 comprises 14 residues. V was trimmed by 1 base and J by 4 bases, leaving 11 bases between them. The method was immunoSEQ multiplex PCR; TCRdb's version includes in-frame clones alone and lacks a portion of them. The sample has approximately 16,000 clones; roughly 96% are singletons. Findings and caveats of the study: Pseudoprogression appears to have had no connection to changes in top peripheral T cell clonotypes.

The sample was peripheral blood mononuclear cells (PBMCs), taken from a glioma patient treated with radiotherapy, temozolomide or both. The clonotype comes from a woman aged 18 to 35 with glioma. Some clones in this sample may be carry-over from other donors' samples. The chain is built from TRBV5-5 and TRBJ2-5; D not resolved. The CDR3: CASSLTQAVETQYF. The CDR3 DNA sequence: TGTGCCAGCAGCTTGACGCAGGCGGTAGAGACCCAGTACTTC. Complete variable domain (other parts from reference TRBV5-5 and TRBJ2-5): DAGVTQSPTHLIKTRGQQVTLRCSPISGHKSVSWYQQVLGQGPQFIFQYYEKEERGRGNFPDRFSARQFPNYSSELNVNALLLGDSALYLCASSLTQAVETQYFGPGTRLLVL.